Listed below are T cell receptor beta chains from one sample, sequenced in a study of blood T cell repertoires in COVID-19. Assay: immunoSEQ multiplex PCR; the TCRdb copy retains only in-frame clones and omits some. The data hold nearly 110,000 clones, with 75% to 85% observed a single time. The sequenced material came from peripheral blood. Receptors were obtained from an elderly man with COVID-19, enrolled during active disease. The CDR3 runs from the conserved cysteine through the conserved F or W. The D gene is left open where the match is weak. Expanded clones get a size class; other rows say once, few or many, or leave the size out.

J,D,size,V,length,DNA,CDR3
TRBJ1-5,TRBD1,NA,TRBV28,16,TGTGCCAGCAGTTTTAACTCCAGGGGGCCCTCGCAGCCCCAGCATTTT,CASSFNSRGPSQPQHF
TRBJ2-3,TRBD2,NA,TRBV6-5,16,TGTGCCAGCAGTTACGGGACTAGCGGGAGGGCAGATACGCAGTATTTT,CASSYGTSGRADTQYF
TRBJ2-7,NA,NA,TRBV19,14,TGTGCCAGTAGTATCCTGGCCCCTCCGTACGAGCAGTACTTC,CASSILAPPYEQYF
TRBJ1-2,NA,NA,TRBV4-2,13,TGTGCCAGCAGCCGAACAGACGACTATGGCTACACCTTC,CASSRTDDYGYTF
TRBJ2-7,NA,NA,TRBV28,14,TGTGCCAGCAGTCTCCTGACAGGCAGGTACGAGCAGTACTTC,CASSLLTGRYEQYF
TRBJ1-2,TRBD1,NA,TRBV2,15,TGTGCCAGCCGTCTAACCCAGACAGGGGGAATTGGCTACACCTTC,CASRLTQTGGIGYTF
TRBJ2-3,TRBD2,NA,TRBV3-1/TRBV3-2,15,TGTGCCAGCAGCCCCCATCCGGTAGCGGGAGGTACGCAGTATTTT,CASSPHPVAGGTQYF
TRBJ2-1,TRBD1,NA,TRBV5-1,16,TGCGCCAGCAGGCAGGGGGCGGCAAATAGGGAAAATGAGCAGTTCTTC,CASRQGAANRENEQFF
TRBJ2-1,NA,NA,TRBV5-1,18,TGCGCCAGCACCTTGGGATCCGAGGCGGTCCTCGCCTACAATGAGCAGTTCTTC,CASTLGSEAVLAYNEQFF
TRBJ1-2,NA,NA,TRBV27,14,TGTGCCAGCAGTCCGGGGTGGGGTAGCTATGGCTACACCTTC,CASSPGWGSYGYTF
TRBJ2-7,TRBD2,NA,TRBV5-5,14,TGTGCCAGCAGCTTTCAACGGGAGGGAACCGAGCAGTACTTC,CASSFQREGTEQYF
TRBJ2-6,TRBD2,NA,TRBV9,15,TGTGCCAGCAGACGGGGGGAGAGCCCCACAAACGTCCTGACTTTC,CASRRGESPTNVLTF
TRBJ2-3,NA,NA,TRBV21-1,13,TGTGCCAGCACTCCAGGGTCCCCAGATACGCAGTATTTT,CASTPGSPDTQYF
TRBJ1-2,TRBD1,NA,TRBV10-3,17,TGTGCCATCAGTGAGTCTGGAAACAGGGGTGGTCTTTATGGCTACACCTTC,CAISESGNRGGLYGYTF
TRBJ2-2,TRBD2,NA,TRBV28,15,TGTGCCAGCAGAATGGACGAGGCGGGGGCCGGGGAGCTGTTTTTT,CASRMDEAGAGELFF
TRBJ2-2,NA,NA,TRBV2,13,TGTGCCAGCAGCGGACAGTTAACCGGGGAGCTGTTTTTT,CASSGQLTGELFF
TRBJ2-7,NA,few,TRBV28,15,TGTGCCAGCATGCCGGAGGGACGCAGCTCCTACGAGCAGTACTTC,CASMPEGRSSYEQYF
TRBJ1-4,TRBD1,NA,TRBV27,17,TGTGCCAGCAGGCCTGGACAGGGCTTCGGGTATTTTGAAAAACTGTTTTTT,CASRPGQGFGYFEKLFF
TRBJ2-6,TRBD2,NA,TRBV13,17,TGTGCCAGCAGCTTACTAGCGGGAGGGCCTGGGGCCAACGTCCTGACTTTC,CASSLLAGGPGANVLTF
TRBJ2-7,TRBD1,few,TRBV5-1,14,TGCGCCAGCAGCCCCTGGGACAGGGGCTACGAGCAGTACTTC,CASSPWDRGYEQYF
TRBJ2-7,TRBD1,NA,TRBV15,13,TGTGCCACCAGCAGAGAGACCGGGACAGGGTTATACTTC,CATSRETGTGLYF
TRBJ2-7,TRBD1,NA,TRBV18,14,TGTGCCAGCTCACCATCGGGACAGAACTACGAGCAGTACTTC,CASSPSGQNYEQYF
TRBJ2-7,TRBD2,NA,TRBV5-1,15,TGCGCCAGCAGCTGGGGGACTAGCAGGACCTACGAGCAGTACTTC,CASSWGTSRTYEQYF
TRBJ1-1,NA,NA,TRBV7-8,14,TGTGCCAGCAGCTTAGGACTTTCGAACACTGAAGCTTTCTTT,CASSLGLSNTEAFF
TRBJ2-5,NA,NA,TRBV28,14,TGTGCCAGCAGTGGACAGTTAGGCCGGGAGACCCAGTACTTC,CASSGQLGRETQYF
TRBJ2-4,TRBD1,NA,TRBV29-1,15,TGCAGCGCCGAGTCGACAGGGATTGGCAAAAACATTCAGTACTTC,CSAESTGIGKNIQYF
TRBJ2-7,NA,NA,TRBV29-1,15,TGCAGCGTTGAATTTAATGGGGGGATGAAAGGCGAGCAGTACTTC,CSVEFNGGMKGEQYF
TRBJ2-5,TRBD1,NA,TRBV29-1,15,TGCAGCGTTGAAGGGGTGACAGGGGGCGGAGAGACCCAGTACTTC,CSVEGVTGGGETQYF
TRBJ2-2,TRBD1,NA,TRBV5-6,17,TGTGCCAGCAGCTTCCTGGACAGGGGCGAGAACACCGGGGAGCTGTTTTTT,CASSFLDRGENTGELFF
TRBJ2-7,TRBD1,NA,TRBV5-1,15,TGCGCCAGCAGCTCGGGACAGGGGGCCGCCTACGAGCAGTACTTC,CASSSGQGAAYEQYF
TRBJ2-7,TRBD2,once,TRBV10-3,17,TGTGCCATCAGCCCCCGTTTTGGGGCGGGAGGCTCCTACGAGCAGTACTTC,CAISPRFGAGGSYEQYF
TRBJ2-3,NA,NA,TRBV4-2,15,TGTGCCAGCAGCCTCCTTGCGGCGGGCACAGATACGCAGTATTTT,CASSLLAAGTDTQYF
TRBJ2-1,TRBD1,NA,TRBV5-4,15,TGTGCCAGCAGCGCACAGGGGGCGATATACAATGAGCAGTTCTTC,CASSAQGAIYNEQFF
TRBJ1-5,NA,few,TRBV18,15,TGTGCCAGCTCACCACCGGGGGGGGCGGGTCAGCCCCAGCATTTT,CASSPPGGAGQPQHF
TRBJ1-1,NA,NA,TRBV5-1,14,TGCGCCAGCAGCCCCCGGGGGGGGCACACTGAAGCTTTCTTT,CASSPRGGHTEAFF
TRBJ2-7,TRBD1,NA,TRBV28,14,TGTGCCAGCAGCCGGACAGGGGCGTCCTACGAGCAGTACTTC,CASSRTGASYEQYF
TRBJ1-2,NA,NA,TRBV7-9,13,TGTGCCAGCAGCTTAACTGTGGACTATGGCTACACCTTC,CASSLTVDYGYTF
TRBJ2-5,TRBD1,NA,TRBV27,15,TGTGCCAGCAGGGGACTGGACAGGGGGCAAGAGACCCAGTACTTC,CASRGLDRGQETQYF
TRBJ2-3,NA,NA,TRBV6-2/TRBV6-3,18,TGTGCCAGCAGTTTACGCCCAACAGGGTCAGAAAGGACAGATACGCAGTATTTT,CASSLRPTGSERTDTQYF
TRBJ1-2,TRBD1,NA,TRBV7-9,14,TGTGCCAGCAGCTTAGACAGGGGGAGGACTGGCTACACCTTC,CASSLDRGRTGYTF
TRBJ1-2,NA,medium-sized,TRBV28,15,TGTGCCAGCAAACTAGGGCAGGCGGCAAGCTATGGCTACACCTTC,CASKLGQAASYGYTF